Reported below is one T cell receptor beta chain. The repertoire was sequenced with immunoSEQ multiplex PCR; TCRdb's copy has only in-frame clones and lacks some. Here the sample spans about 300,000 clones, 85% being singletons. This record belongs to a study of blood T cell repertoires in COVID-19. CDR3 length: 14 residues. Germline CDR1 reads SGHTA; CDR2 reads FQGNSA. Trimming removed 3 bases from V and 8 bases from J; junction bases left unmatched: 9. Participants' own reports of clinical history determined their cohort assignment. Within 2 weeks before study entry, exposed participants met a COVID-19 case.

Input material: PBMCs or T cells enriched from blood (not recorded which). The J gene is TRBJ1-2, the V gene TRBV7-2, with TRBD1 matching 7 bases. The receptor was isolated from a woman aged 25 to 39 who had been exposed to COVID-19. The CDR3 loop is CASSFTDRTGGYTF. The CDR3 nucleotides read TGTGCCAGCAGCTTTACGGACAGGACGGGCGGCTACACCTTC.